A single sample is the source of the 2 T cell receptor beta chains below, sequenced in a study of CD8 T cells in ankylosing spondylitis. Each CDR3 protein is one row after TCRdb ran MiXCR on the 5' RACE reads. The sample carries 240,000 or so distinct CDR3 sequences, approximately 9% recorded once. The specimen sequenced was blood, either unsorted or a sorted T cell fraction (not recorded which). These receptors all stem from a male donor with ankylosing spondylitis or in good health (not recorded which).

The chain has TRBV11-2 and TRBJ2-5, with no clear D. The CDR3 has 13 amino acids. Germline CDR1 and CDR2: SGHAT and FQNNGV. V shed 3 bases and J shed 5 bases, with 10 bases lying between them. As DNA, the CDR3 is TGTGCCAGCAGCTTGGTAGGATGGGAGACCCAGTACTTC. Its protein is CASSLVGWETQYF.

This clonotype appeared many times. V usage is TRBV5-1 and J usage is TRBJ2-5; D is perhaps TRBD1 (5 bases). The CDR3 totals 13 residues. V gave up 1 base and J gave up 3 bases, with 7 bases separating them. The germline V gene encodes CDR1 SGHRS and CDR2 YFSETQ. The CDR3 sequence is CASSLHRKETQYF. The DNA for the CDR3 is TGCGCCAGCAGCTTGCACAGGAAAGAGACCCAGTACTTC.